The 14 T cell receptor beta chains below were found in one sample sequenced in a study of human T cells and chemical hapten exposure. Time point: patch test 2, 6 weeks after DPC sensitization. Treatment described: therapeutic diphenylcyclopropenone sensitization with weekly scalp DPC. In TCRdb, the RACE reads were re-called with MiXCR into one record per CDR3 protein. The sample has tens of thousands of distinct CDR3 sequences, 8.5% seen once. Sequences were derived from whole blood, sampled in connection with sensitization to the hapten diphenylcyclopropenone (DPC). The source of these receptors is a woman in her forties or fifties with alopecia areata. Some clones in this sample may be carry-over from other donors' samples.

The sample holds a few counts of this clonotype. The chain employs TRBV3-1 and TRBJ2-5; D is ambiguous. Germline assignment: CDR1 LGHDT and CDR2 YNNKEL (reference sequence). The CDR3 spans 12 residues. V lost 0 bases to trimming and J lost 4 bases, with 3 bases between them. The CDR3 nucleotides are TGTGCCAGCAGCCAAGATGCAGAGACCCAGTACTTC. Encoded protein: CASSQDAETQYF.

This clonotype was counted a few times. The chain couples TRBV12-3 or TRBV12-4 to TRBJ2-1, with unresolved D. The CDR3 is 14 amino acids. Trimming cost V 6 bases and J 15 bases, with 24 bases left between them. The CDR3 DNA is TGTGCCAGCAGCCCCTTGCCCGCGGCAATGAATACGTTCTTC. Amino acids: CASSPLPAAMNTFF.

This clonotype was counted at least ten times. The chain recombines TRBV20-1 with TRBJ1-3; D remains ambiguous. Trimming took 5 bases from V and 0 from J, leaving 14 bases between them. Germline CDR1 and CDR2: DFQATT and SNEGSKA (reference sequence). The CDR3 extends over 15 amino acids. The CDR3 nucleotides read TGCAGTGCTCGACCAGGAGGTTACTCTGGAAACACCATATATTTT. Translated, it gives CSARPGGYSGNTIYF.

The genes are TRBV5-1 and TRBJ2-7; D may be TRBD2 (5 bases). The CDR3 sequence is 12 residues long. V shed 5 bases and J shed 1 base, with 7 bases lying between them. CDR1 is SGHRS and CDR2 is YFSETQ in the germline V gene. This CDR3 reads CASSLASYEQYF. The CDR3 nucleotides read TGCGCCAGCAGTCTAGCTTCCTACGAGCAGTACTTC.

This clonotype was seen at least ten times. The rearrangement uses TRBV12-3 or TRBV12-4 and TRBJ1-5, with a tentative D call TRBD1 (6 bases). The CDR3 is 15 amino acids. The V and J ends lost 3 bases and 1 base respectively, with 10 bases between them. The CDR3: CASSFRGSSNQPQHF. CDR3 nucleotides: TGTGCCAGCAGTTTCAGGGGCTCGAGCAATCAGCCCCAGCATTTT.

For the CDR3, the DNA is TGCAGTGCTAGAGAAGGGGGCAGTGAGCAGTTCTTC. Amino acids: CSAREGGSEQFF. This chain uses TRBV20-1 with TRBJ2-1; TRBD1 matches 7 bases. The V and J ends lost 0 bases and 9 bases, in that order; junction bases with no gene match: 2. The CDR3 is 12 amino acids. Germline assignment: CDR1 DFQATT and CDR2 SNEGSKA (reference sequence).

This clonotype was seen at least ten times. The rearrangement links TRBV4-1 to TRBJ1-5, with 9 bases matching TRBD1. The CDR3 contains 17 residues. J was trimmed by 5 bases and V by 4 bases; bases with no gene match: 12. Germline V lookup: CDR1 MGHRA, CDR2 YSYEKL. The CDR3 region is CASSPTYDRQGDQPQHF. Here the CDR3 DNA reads TGCGCCAGCAGCCCAACATATGATAGACAGGGGGATCAGCCCCAGCATTTT.

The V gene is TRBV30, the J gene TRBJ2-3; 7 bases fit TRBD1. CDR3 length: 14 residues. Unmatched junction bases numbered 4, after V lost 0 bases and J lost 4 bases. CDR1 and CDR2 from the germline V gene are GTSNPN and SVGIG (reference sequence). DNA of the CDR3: TGTGCCTGGAGTGTACTAGGGGGCGCAGATACGCAGTATTTT. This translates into CAWSVLGGADTQYF.

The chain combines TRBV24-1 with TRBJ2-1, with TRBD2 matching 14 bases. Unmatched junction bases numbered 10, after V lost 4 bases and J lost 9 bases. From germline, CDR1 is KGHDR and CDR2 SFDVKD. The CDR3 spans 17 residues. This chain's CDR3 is CATSDPTGTSGSGEQFF. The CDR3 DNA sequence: TGTGCCACCAGTGACCCCACTGGGACTAGCGGGAGCGGTGAGCAGTTCTTC.

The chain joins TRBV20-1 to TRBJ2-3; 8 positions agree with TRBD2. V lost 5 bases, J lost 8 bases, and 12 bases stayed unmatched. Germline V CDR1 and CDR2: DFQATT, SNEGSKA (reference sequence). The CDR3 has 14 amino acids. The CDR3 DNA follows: TGCAGTGCTTCCCTTGGCACTAGCGGAGGTACGCAGTATTTT. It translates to CSASLGTSGGTQYF.

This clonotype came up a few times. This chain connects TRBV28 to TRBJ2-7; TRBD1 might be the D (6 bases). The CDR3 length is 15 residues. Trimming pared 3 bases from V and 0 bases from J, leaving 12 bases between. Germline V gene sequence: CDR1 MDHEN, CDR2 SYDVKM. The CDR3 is CASSFRQDHSYEQYF. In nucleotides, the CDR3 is TGTGCCAGCAGTTTTCGACAGGACCACTCCTACGAGCAGTACTTC.

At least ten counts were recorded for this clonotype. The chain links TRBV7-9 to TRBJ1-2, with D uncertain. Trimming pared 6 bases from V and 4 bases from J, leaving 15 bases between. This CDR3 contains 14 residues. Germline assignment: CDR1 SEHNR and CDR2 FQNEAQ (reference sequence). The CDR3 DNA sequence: TGTGCCAGCAGTTCCGACACACTGTTCTATGGCTACACCTTC. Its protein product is CASSSDTLFYGYTF.

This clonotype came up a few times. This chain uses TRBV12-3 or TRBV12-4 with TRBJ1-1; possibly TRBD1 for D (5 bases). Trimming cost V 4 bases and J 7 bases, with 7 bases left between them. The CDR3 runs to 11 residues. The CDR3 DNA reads TGTGCCAGCAGTTCAGGGATTGAAGCTTTCTTT. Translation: CASSSGIEAFF.

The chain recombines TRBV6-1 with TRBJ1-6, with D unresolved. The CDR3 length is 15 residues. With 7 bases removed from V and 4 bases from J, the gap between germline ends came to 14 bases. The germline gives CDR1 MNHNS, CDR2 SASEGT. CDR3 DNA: TGTGCCAGCACCGAAGTAACAGCTTATAATTCACCCCTCCACTTT. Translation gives CASTEVTAYNSPLHF.